These T cell receptor beta chains were read from a single sample in a study of blood T cell repertoires in COVID-19. Sequencing used immunoSEQ multiplex PCR; TCRdb keeps in-frame clones, though not all of them. The repertoire consists of 200,000 to 250,000 clones, with under 85% occurring once and the leading ten covering over 3%. The source material was peripheral blood. The receptors shown here come from a middle-aged woman with active or convalescent COVID-19. CDR3s include the opening cysteine and the closing phenylalanine or tryptophan. A D gene is named only where the DNA matches it firmly. Not every row has a clone size; where given, it reads once, few, many or a size class.

length | size | J | V | D | DNA | CDR3
13 | - | TRBJ2-1 | TRBV19 | - | TGTGCCAGTAGTCCCCAGGGAAACAATGAGCAGTTCTTC | CASSPQGNNEQFF
14 | - | TRBJ1-6 | TRBV3-1/TRBV3-2 | TRBD1 | TGTGCCAGCACCCGACAGGGGAATAATTCACCCCTCCACTTT | CASTRQGNNSPLHF
17 | - | TRBJ1-6 | TRBV27 | - | TGTGCCAGCAGTTTACGCGGGACTCCAATCCCAAATTCACCCCTCCACTTT | CASSLRGTPIPNSPLHF
13 | - | TRBJ1-2 | TRBV5-5 | - | TGTGCCAGCAGCTTCGACCCGCGGAATGGCTACACCTTC | CASSFDPRNGYTF
15 | - | TRBJ2-5 | TRBV7-2 | - | TGTGCCAGCAGCTTAGAAGCAAGAGGGTACGAGACCCAGTACTTC | CASSLEARGYETQYF
14 | few | TRBJ2-5 | TRBV7-3 | TRBD1 | TGTGCCAGCAGCCCCGGACAGGGTAGACAGACCCAGTACTTC | CASSPGQGRQTQYF
13 | - | TRBJ1-2 | TRBV27 | TRBD1 | TGTGCCAGCAGCGGACAGGACAACTATGGCTACACCTTC | CASSGQDNYGYTF
14 | once | TRBJ2-2 | TRBV29-1 | - | TGCAGCGTGGCCCTGTTCGCGAACACCGGGGAGCTGTTTTTT | CSVALFANTGELFF
14 | - | TRBJ2-1 | TRBV3-1/TRBV3-2 | TRBD2 | TGTGCCAGCAGCCAGCGGGGGGGCAAAAATGAGCAGTTCTTC | CASSQRGGKNEQFF
15 | many | TRBJ2-1 | TRBV11-2 | - | TGTGCCAGCAGCTTAGACGGGACTTCCTACAATGAGCAGTTCTTC | CASSLDGTSYNEQFF
15 | few | TRBJ1-6 | TRBV5-1 | - | TGCGCCAGCAGCTTTTTAGACTCCTATAATTCACCCCTCCACTTT | CASSFLDSYNSPLHF
17 | - | TRBJ2-6 | TRBV5-1 | - | TGCGCCAGCAGCTTGCAGGTCGACAGCTCTGGGGCCAACGTCCTGACTTTC | CASSLQVDSSGANVLTF
14 | - | TRBJ1-6 | TRBV7-8 | - | TGTGCCAGCGCAGACCCAGGGTCGAATTCACCCCTCCACTTT | CASADPGSNSPLHF
14 | - | TRBJ2-5 | TRBV30 | TRBD1 | TGTGCCTGGAGTAGAGGCAGGGGGCAAAAGACCCAGTACTTC | CAWSRGRGQKTQYF